Listed here are 22 T cell receptor beta chains from one sample, sequenced in a study of OX40 agonist ivuxolimab in advanced cancers. Generated by immunoSEQ multiplex PCR, the TCRdb table keeps only in-frame clones and is missing some. The sample holds around 46,000 clones, approximately 83% seen once. The sample consisted of CD4+ or CD8+ T cells sorted from blood, taken in a trial of the OX40 agonist ivuxolimab. The receptors derive from an adult with an advanced solid tumor such as melanoma, head and neck, liver or kidney cancer.

The chain employs TRBV5-1 and TRBJ2-5; unclear D gene. This CDR3 comprises 15 residues. Germline values: CDR1 SGHRS, CDR2 YFSETQ. With 0 bases removed from V and 3 bases from J, the gap between germline ends came to 12 bases. In DNA form, the CDR3 reads TGCGCCAGCAGCTTGGCTGACGGGTCGAAAGAGACCCAGTACTTC. Amino acid sequence: CASSLADGSKETQYF.

This clone is a singleton in its sample. This chain connects TRBV10-3 to TRBJ2-5; no definite D call. Germline lookup yields CDR1 ENHRY and CDR2 SYGVKD. V shed 6 bases and J shed 3 bases, with 11 bases lying between them. The CDR3 totals 13 residues. The CDR3 bases are TGTGCCATCAGGGAGAGGCAGAAAGAGACCCAGTACTTC. Translated, it gives CAIRERQKETQYF.

V and J are TRBV7-3 and TRBJ2-3; the match to TRBD1 covers 8 bases. This CDR3 is built from 15 residues. The junction had 4 bases not matched to a gene; V was cut back by 3 bases and J by 2 bases. CDR1 is SGHTA and CDR2 is FQGTGA in the germline V gene. This CDR3 is CASSFQGASTDTQYF. CDR3 bases: TGTGCCAGCAGCTTTCAGGGGGCCTCCACAGATACGCAGTATTTT.

The V and J genes are TRBV30 and TRBJ1-3; TRBD1 is a possible D gene (5 bases). The CDR3 contains 16 residues. V was pared by 0 bases and J by 0 bases, with 12 bases between. Germline lookup yields CDR1 GTSNPN and CDR2 SVGIG (reference sequence). The CDR3 sequence: CAWSVEQASSGNTIYF. In nucleotides, the CDR3 is TGTGCCTGGAGTGTAGAACAGGCTAGCTCTGGAAACACCATATATTTT.

The chain is built from TRBV7-9 and TRBJ2-1; 10 bases match TRBD1. Per the germline V gene, CDR1 is SEHNR and CDR2 is FQNEAQ (reference sequence). CDR3 length equals 16 residues. V shed 3 bases and J 8 bases; nucleotides not matched to a gene: 10. The CDR3 region has the DNA TGTGCCAGCAGCTTGGGCCGACAGGGGGCAGGCGATGAGCAGTTCTTC. Protein: CASSLGRQGAGDEQFF.

The V gene is TRBV4-3, the J gene TRBJ1-1, with D possibly TRBD1 on 6 matching bases. In germline, CDR1 is LGHNA, CDR2 YSLEER. The CDR3 runs to 15 residues. Trimming removed 1 base at V and 5 bases at J, with 14 bases between. CDR3 sequence reads: CASSQVRGRGTEAFF. In DNA, the CDR3 is TGCGCCAGCAGCCAAGTTCGGGGGCGCGGAACTGAAGCTTTCTTT.

The chain joins TRBV14 to TRBJ1-2; 9 bases line up with TRBD1. CDR1 SGHDN and CDR2 FVKESK come from the germline V gene. The CDR3 consists of 15 residues. V gave up 3 bases and J gave up 0 bases; unmatched junction bases: 2. The DNA for the CDR3 is TGTGCCAGCAGCCAGCGGACAGGGGCTAACTATGGCTACACCTTC. Protein: CASSQRTGANYGYTF.

V and J are TRBV19 and TRBJ1-5; TRBD1 is a possible D gene (5 bases). V was pared by 7 bases and J by 2 bases, with 9 bases between. CDR3 length: 13 residues. Germline values: CDR1 LNHDA, CDR2 SQIVND (reference sequence). The CDR3 spells CASKQQGNQPQHF. The CDR3 DNA reads TGTGCCAGTAAACAACAGGGCAATCAGCCCCAGCATTTT.

The rearrangement uses TRBV7-2 and TRBJ1-2, with D hard to call. V gave up 0 bases and J gave up 4 bases, with 9 bases separating them. The length of the CDR3 is 14 residues. Per the germline V gene, CDR1 is SGHTA and CDR2 is FQGNSA. CDR3 DNA sequence: TGTGCCAGCAGCTTAGCAAAAAAAGTCTATGGCTACACCTTC. As protein: CASSLAKKVYGYTF.

This clone was counted only a few times. V is TRBV19 and J is TRBJ1-2; no clear D gene. The CDR3 has 13 residues. V lost 3 bases, J lost 6 bases, and 11 bases lay in between. From germline, CDR1 is LNHDA and CDR2 SQIVND (reference sequence). In nucleotides, the CDR3 is TGTGCCAGTAGTATGTCCAGGTTAAATGGCTACACCTTC. This codes for CASSMSRLNGYTF.

The rearrangement uses TRBV11-2 and TRBJ2-2, with D unresolved. The V gene lost 3 bases and the J gene lost 6 bases, with 23 bases spanning the gap. The CDR3 is made up of 18 amino acids. Germline V gene sequence: CDR1 SGHAT, CDR2 FQNNGV. CDR3 sequence reads: CASSFPPFSPTKAGELFF. The CDR3 DNA is TGTGCCAGCAGCTTCCCACCTTTTAGCCCTACGAAGGCCGGGGAGCTGTTTTTT.

The V gene is TRBV9, the J gene TRBJ2-1, with D possibly matching TRBD1 (5 bases). The CDR3 spans 16 residues. From germline, CDR1 is SGDLS and CDR2 YYNGEE. Trimming pared 7 bases from V and 2 bases from J, leaving 19 bases between. The CDR3, as DNA: TGTGCCAGCTCGTCCCAGGGTAGCCCGACCTACAATGAGCAGTTCTTC. Translation: CASSSQGSPTYNEQFF.

CDR3 protein: CASRPGTSPYSKNIQYF. In DNA form, the CDR3 reads TGTGCCAGCAGGCCCGGGACTAGTCCTTATAGCAAAAACATTCAGTACTTC. The chain joins TRBV6-4 to TRBJ2-4; TRBD2 matches at 8 bases. CDR1 MRHNA and CDR2 SNTAGT come from the germline V gene. The CDR3 covers 17 residues. With V trimmed by 6 bases and J by 3 bases, 13 bases remained unmatched.

V is TRBV19 and J is TRBJ1-1, with D possibly TRBD1 on 5 matching bases. CDR1 is LNHDA, CDR2 SQIVND, per germline (reference sequence). The CDR3 loop spans 15 amino acids. Trimming stripped 7 bases from V and 3 bases from J, with 18 bases between. In DNA, the CDR3 is TGTGCCAGTACAGACAGAGGACTGTCGTACACTGAAGCTTTCTTT. This codes for CASTDRGLSYTEAFF.

Comments on this clone: The identical CDR3 is also encoded by other nucleotide sequences in the sample. V gene TRBV5-4 combines with J gene TRBJ1-5, with D hard to call. From germline, CDR1 is SGHNT and CDR2 YYREEE (reference sequence). CDR3 length: 14 amino acids. The V gene lost 0 bases and the J gene lost 3 bases, with 7 bases spanning the gap. The CDR3 DNA reads TGTGCCAGCAGCTTGGGAGGGTCCAATCAGCCCCAGCATTTT. This encodes CASSLGGSNQPQHF.

The chain couples TRBV12-5 to TRBJ2-3; no firm D call. CDR3 size: 14 residues. The germline V gene has CDR1 LGHNT and CDR2 FRNRAP. Trimming shortened V by 6 bases and J by 1 base, and 11 bases separated the two germline ends. CDR3 bases: TGTGCTAGTGGCGCGGAGTCTGGCACAGATACGCAGTATTTT. Its protein is CASGAESGTDTQYF.

The V call is TRBV2, the J call TRBJ1-2; 8 bases align to TRBD1. This CDR3 is built from 15 residues. With V trimmed by 2 bases and J by 6 bases, 8 bases remained unmatched. From germline, CDR1 is SNHLY and CDR2 FYNNEI. CDR3: CASSENPGGADGYTF. As DNA, the CDR3 is TGTGCCAGCAGTGAAAATCCAGGGGGCGCAGATGGCTACACCTTC.

The chain combines TRBV6-4 with TRBJ2-3; 9 bases agree with TRBD2. Trimming cost V 3 bases and J 6 bases; bases outside gene matches: 22. Per the germline V gene, CDR1 is MRHNA and CDR2 is SNTAGT. This CDR3 has 20 amino acids. In nucleotides, the CDR3 is TGTGCCAGCAGTGAAGTGAGTGGACTAGCGACCCGGGCAGGAAGGGATACGCAGTATTTT. Its translation: CASSEVSGLATRAGRDTQYF.

Worth noting for this clone: Other DNA sequences from this sample encode an identical CDR3 as well. This chain connects TRBV6-1 to TRBJ2-1, with D perhaps TRBD2 (6 bases). Germline V gene sequence: CDR1 MNHNS, CDR2 SASEGT. CDR3 length: 15 residues. V was cut by 2 bases and J by 9 bases, with 17 bases left in between. CDR3 amino acids: CASSEIKAGSGEQFF. For the CDR3, the DNA is TGTGCCAGCAGTGAAATCAAGGCGGGGTCGGGTGAGCAGTTCTTC.

The chain uses TRBV27 and TRBJ2-3, with D unresolved. The germline V and J ends were trimmed by 0 bases and 3 bases, with 10 bases remaining between them. The germline V gene has CDR1 MNHEY and CDR2 SMNVEV (reference sequence). The CDR3 spans 15 residues. CDR3 bases: TGTGCCAGCAGTTTATCTCATACCCCGACAGATACGCAGTATTTT. Protein sequence: CASSLSHTPTDTQYF.

J is TRBJ1-3 and V is TRBV2, with unresolved D. V was shortened by 6 bases and J by 0 bases, with 6 bases between the two germline ends. The CDR3 is made up of 13 amino acids. The V gene's germline CDR1 is SNHLY and CDR2 FYNNEI. The CDR3 sequence is CASRLSSGNTIYF. In DNA, the CDR3 is TGTGCCAGCAGATTAAGCTCTGGAAACACCATATATTTT.

The chain couples TRBV6-5 to TRBJ2-1; 8 bases are shared with TRBD2. The CDR3 spans 15 residues. J lost 10 bases, V lost 4 bases, and 12 bases had no gene match. Germline values: CDR1 MNHEY, CDR2 SVGAGI. The CDR3 nucleotides read TGTGCCAGCAGTTCCCTTAGCGGGAAGGGGGGGGAGCAGTTCTTC. Protein product: CASSSLSGKGGEQFF.